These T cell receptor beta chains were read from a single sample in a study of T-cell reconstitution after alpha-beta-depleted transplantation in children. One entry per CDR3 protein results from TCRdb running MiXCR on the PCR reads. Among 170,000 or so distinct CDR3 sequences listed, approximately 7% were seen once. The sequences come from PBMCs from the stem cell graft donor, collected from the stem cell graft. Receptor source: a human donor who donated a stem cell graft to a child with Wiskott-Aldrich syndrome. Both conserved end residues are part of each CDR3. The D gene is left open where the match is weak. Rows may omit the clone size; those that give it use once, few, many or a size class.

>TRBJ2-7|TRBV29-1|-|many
TGCAGCGTTGGACTCAGAACCTACGAGCAGTACTTC
CSVGLRTYEQYF
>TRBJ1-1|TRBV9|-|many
TGTGCCAGCAGCGTAGGATGGAAGAACACTGAAGCTTTCTTT
CASSVGWKNTEAFF
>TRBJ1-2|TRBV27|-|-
TGTGCCAGCAGTCACGACGGGATGATCTTGAGCTATGGCTACACCTTC
CASSHDGMILSYGYTF
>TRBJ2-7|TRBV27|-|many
TGTGCCAGCAGTTTATCACAGACGGGACTCCCTAGCTACGAGCAGTACTTC
CASSLSQTGLPSYEQYF
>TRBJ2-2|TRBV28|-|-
TGTGCCAGGGGCCCCGGGTACCTCGGGGAGCTGTTTTTT
CARGPGYLGELFF
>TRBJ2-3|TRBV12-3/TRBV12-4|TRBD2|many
TGTGCCAGCAGAGGACTAGCGGTAGGCACAGATACGCAGTATTTT
CASRGLAVGTDTQYF
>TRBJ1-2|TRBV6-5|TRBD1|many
TGTGCCAGCAGTTACTCGAGTGACAGGGTTAAGGGCTACACCTTC
CASSYSSDRVKGYTF
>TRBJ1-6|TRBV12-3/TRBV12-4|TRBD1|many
TGTGCCAGCAGTCCCGGACAGGCTAATTCACCCCTCCACTTT
CASSPGQANSPLHF
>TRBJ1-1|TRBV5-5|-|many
TGTGCCAGCAGCTTGGGTCCCATGAACACTGAAGCTTTCTTT
CASSLGPMNTEAFF
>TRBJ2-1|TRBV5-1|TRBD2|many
TGCGCCAGCAGCTTGGTAGCGGGGGCCTACAATGAGCAGTTCTTC
CASSLVAGAYNEQFF
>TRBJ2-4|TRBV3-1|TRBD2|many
TGTGCCAGCAGCCAAGTTCCTAGCGGGTTCAGAAACATTCAGTACTTC
CASSQVPSGFRNIQYF